These T cell receptor beta chains were read from a single sample in a study of blood T cell repertoires in COVID-19. Clones were read by immunoSEQ multiplex PCR, and TCRdb kept only the in-frame ones, dropping some. The data hold some 150,000 clones, with about 89% observed a single time. Sequenced material: peripheral blood. These receptors were collected from a man in his forties or fifties who had recovered from COVID-19. Both conserved end residues are part of each CDR3. The D gene is left open where the match is weak. Expanded clones are given a class, and other clones once, few, many or no size at all.

V: TRBV7-2
length: 16
J: TRBJ1-5
D: TRBD1
size: once
DNA: TGTGCCAGCAGCTCTGAGGGACAGGGGAAGGGACAGCCCCAGCATTTT
CDR3: CASSSEGQGKGQPQHF

V: TRBV29-1
length: 14
J: TRBJ2-1
D: TRBD2
size: -
DNA: TGCAGCGTTGAACGGGGGACTAGCTACAATGAGCAGTTCTTC
CDR3: CSVERGTSYNEQFF

V: TRBV11-2
length: 15
J: TRBJ1-3
D: -
size: -
DNA: TGTGCCAGCAGCTTAGACAGATTCTCTGGAAACACCATATATTTT
CDR3: CASSLDRFSGNTIYF

V: TRBV15
length: 16
J: TRBJ2-7
D: -
size: -
DNA: TGTGCCACCAGAGAATCTAGGGGTCTGAGCTCCTACGAGCAGTACTTC
CDR3: CATRESRGLSSYEQYF

V: TRBV5-4
length: 15
J: TRBJ2-1
D: TRBD1
size: -
DNA: TGTGCCAGCAGCCTCGGACAGGGGGCGGCCAATGAGCAGTTCTTC
CDR3: CASSLGQGAANEQFF

V: TRBV6-1
length: 16
J: TRBJ2-7
D: -
size: -
DNA: TGTGCCAGCAGTGCCGAGGGACACACCGGAACCTACGAGCAGTACTTC
CDR3: CASSAEGHTGTYEQYF

V: TRBV29-1
length: 12
J: TRBJ1-2
D: TRBD1
size: -
DNA: TGCAGCGCAGGACAGGGGGACTATGGCTACACCTTC
CDR3: CSAGQGDYGYTF

V: TRBV7-9
length: 13
J: TRBJ1-1
D: -
size: -
DNA: TGTGCCAGCAGCCAACAGCTCAACACTGAAGCTTTCTTT
CDR3: CASSQQLNTEAFF

V: TRBV20-1
length: 16
J: TRBJ2-2
D: TRBD2
size: -
DNA: TGCAGTGCTAGTAGGCTAGCGGGGGGGTCCACCGGGGAGCTGTTTTTT
CDR3: CSASRLAGGSTGELFF

V: TRBV4-2
length: 16
J: TRBJ1-4
D: TRBD1
size: -
DNA: TGTGCCAGCAGCCCCGCTCGCGGACAGGGTAATGAAAAACTGTTTTTT
CDR3: CASSPARGQGNEKLFF

V: TRBV11-2
length: 16
J: TRBJ2-5
D: -
size: -
DNA: TGTGCCAGCAGCTTAGGGGCAGGACTGATAGGGGAGACCCAGTACTTC
CDR3: CASSLGAGLIGETQYF

V: TRBV4-1
length: 13
J: TRBJ2-1
D: TRBD1
size: -
DNA: TGCGCCAGCAGCTGGTCGACAGGGAATGAGCAGTTCTTC
CDR3: CASSWSTGNEQFF

V: TRBV6-2/TRBV6-3
length: 15
J: TRBJ1-5
D: TRBD1
size: -
DNA: TGTGCCAGCAGTTTACTCAGGGGGATTGGCCAGCCCCAGCATTTT
CDR3: CASSLLRGIGQPQHF

V: TRBV6-5
length: 14
J: TRBJ1-2
D: TRBD1
size: few
DNA: TGTGCCAGCAGTTACTCGACAGGGGCGTATGGCTACACCTTC
CDR3: CASSYSTGAYGYTF

V: TRBV29-1
length: 13
J: TRBJ2-3
D: -
size: -
DNA: TGCAGCGTTGGGCAGGGGTCCACAGATACGCAGTATTTT
CDR3: CSVGQGSTDTQYF

V: TRBV6-5
length: 13
J: TRBJ1-1
D: TRBD1
size: -
DNA: TGTGCCAGCAGACTTCCCGGGACAGGGGAAGCTTTCTTT
CDR3: CASRLPGTGEAFF

V: TRBV5-1
length: 16
J: TRBJ2-5
D: TRBD1
size: -
DNA: TGCGCCAGCAGCTTCTCAGGGGGCGCCCGCCAAGAGACCCAGTACTTC
CDR3: CASSFSGGARQETQYF

V: TRBV7-2
length: 12
J: TRBJ2-7
D: -
size: -
DNA: TGTGCCAGCAGCTTATCCACCTACGAGCAGTACTTC
CDR3: CASSLSTYEQYF

V: TRBV6-6
length: 14
J: TRBJ2-2
D: -
size: -
DNA: TGTGCCAGCAGTTACTCCTTCGGCACCGGGGAGCTGTTTTTT
CDR3: CASSYSFGTGELFF

V: TRBV19
length: 14
J: TRBJ1-2
D: TRBD1
size: once
DNA: TGTGCCAGTAGTAGGGGGACAGGGGGACATGGCTACACCTTC
CDR3: CASSRGTGGHGYTF

V: TRBV9
length: 15
J: TRBJ1-6
D: -
size: -
DNA: TGTGCCAGCAGCGTAGCTCTTGGCGGGGAATCACCCCTCCACTTT
CDR3: CASSVALGGESPLHF

V: TRBV7-2
length: 15
J: TRBJ2-5
D: -
size: -
DNA: TGTGCCAGCAGCTTCGGAGGGGGCTTCCAAGAGACCCAGTACTTC
CDR3: CASSFGGGFQETQYF

V: TRBV21-1
length: 13
J: TRBJ1-5
D: -
size: -
DNA: TGTGCCACCTGTCGACAGTTCAATCAGCCCCAGCATTTT
CDR3: CATCRQFNQPQHF

V: TRBV5-1
length: 15
J: TRBJ2-4
D: -
size: -
DNA: TGCGCCAGCAGCTTAGAACAACCAGCCAAAAACATTCAGTACTTC
CDR3: CASSLEQPAKNIQYF

V: TRBV7-3
length: 13
J: TRBJ1-1
D: -
size: -
DNA: TGTGCCAGCAGCTTCGGGATGAACACTGAAGCTTTCTTT
CDR3: CASSFGMNTEAFF

V: TRBV6-6
length: 16
J: TRBJ1-5
D: -
size: -
DNA: TGTGCCAGCAGTTACGGCCAGGTCTATAGCAATCAGCCCCAGCATTTT
CDR3: CASSYGQVYSNQPQHF

V: TRBV5-1
length: 15
J: TRBJ1-4
D: -
size: -
DNA: TGCGCCAGCAGCTTGTTACAGGGATCTAATGAAAAACTGTTTTTT
CDR3: CASSLLQGSNEKLFF

V: TRBV2
length: 15
J: TRBJ1-2
D: TRBD1
size: -
DNA: TGTGCCAGCAGGGGAGACAGGGGCCATAACTATGGCTACACCTTC
CDR3: CASRGDRGHNYGYTF

V: TRBV2
length: 14
J: TRBJ2-7
D: -
size: -
DNA: TGTGCCAGCAGTTTCTTGGGACTCTCCTACGAGCAGTACTTC
CDR3: CASSFLGLSYEQYF

V: TRBV4-2
length: 14
J: TRBJ1-5
D: -
size: -
DNA: TGTGCCAGCAGCCAAGATGGGGCCGCTACTCCCCAGCATTTT
CDR3: CASSQDGAATPQHF

V: TRBV4-1
length: 15
J: TRBJ1-4
D: TRBD1
size: -
DNA: TGCGCCAGCAGCCACCCCGGGACAGAGAATGAAAAACTGTTTTTT
CDR3: CASSHPGTENEKLFF

V: TRBV10-3
length: 13
J: TRBJ1-2
D: -
size: -
DNA: TGTGCCACGAACCCGGGGAACCTCTATGGCTACACCTTC
CDR3: CATNPGNLYGYTF

V: TRBV10-2
length: 16
J: TRBJ1-1
D: TRBD1
size: -
DNA: TGCGCCAGCAGTGAACGGGACAGGGGGCAAAGCTCTGAAGCTTTCTTT
CDR3: CASSERDRGQSSEAFF

V: TRBV20-1
length: 14
J: TRBJ2-3
D: -
size: -
DNA: TGCAGTGCTAGTGCCGGGTCCAGCACAGATACGCAGTATTTT
CDR3: CSASAGSSTDTQYF

V: TRBV7-2
length: 15
J: TRBJ2-7
D: TRBD1
size: -
DNA: TGTGCCAGCAGCTCCGACAGGGGGATCGGGGGCGAGCAGTACTTC
CDR3: CASSSDRGIGGEQYF

V: TRBV9
length: 14
J: TRBJ1-6
D: -
size: -
DNA: TGTGCCAGCAGCGTAGATGGCAGGGATTCACCCCTCCACTTT
CDR3: CASSVDGRDSPLHF

V: TRBV19
length: 16
J: TRBJ1-5
D: TRBD1
size: few
DNA: TGTGCCAGTAGTATAAACGGCCGGGACAGTTATCAGCCCCAGCATTTT
CDR3: CASSINGRDSYQPQHF

V: TRBV19
length: 14
J: TRBJ1-5
D: -
size: -
DNA: TGTGCCAGTAGTCCCCGGGGGGGGAGAGAGCCCCAGCATTTT
CDR3: CASSPRGGREPQHF

V: TRBV9
length: 16
J: TRBJ2-3
D: -
size: -
DNA: TGTGCCAGCAGCTTCACCTGGGGACTTGTCACAGATACGCAGTATTTT
CDR3: CASSFTWGLVTDTQYF

V: TRBV13
length: 13
J: TRBJ1-6
D: -
size: -
DNA: TGTGCCAGCAGCTTAGACAAAAGTTCACCCCTCCACTTT
CDR3: CASSLDKSSPLHF

V: TRBV30
length: 15
J: TRBJ2-3
D: -
size: -
DNA: TGTGCCTGGAGTGTAACGGAGGGGCCCACAGATACGCAGTATTTT
CDR3: CAWSVTEGPTDTQYF

V: TRBV6-2/TRBV6-3
length: 15
J: TRBJ1-5
D: TRBD1
size: -
DNA: TGTGCCAGCAGTTATTCAGGGGGTGGCAATCAGCCCCAGCATTTT
CDR3: CASSYSGGGNQPQHF

V: TRBV11-2
length: 17
J: TRBJ2-5
D: TRBD2
size: -
DNA: TGTGCCAGCAGCTATGTAGGACTAGCGGGGGGAGGGGAGACCCAGTACTTC
CDR3: CASSYVGLAGGGETQYF

V: TRBV5-1
length: 16
J: TRBJ2-3
D: -
size: few
DNA: TGCGCCAGCAGCTTGGACTCGGGGGGCTTCACAGATACGCAGTATTTT
CDR3: CASSLDSGGFTDTQYF

V: TRBV11-2
length: 17
J: TRBJ2-6
D: -
size: -
DNA: TGTGCCAGCAGCTTTACGCGCGTCCCCTCTGGGGCCAACGTCCTGACTTTC
CDR3: CASSFTRVPSGANVLTF

V: TRBV3-1/TRBV3-2
length: 17
J: TRBJ2-5
D: TRBD1
size: -
DNA: TGTGCCAGCAGCCATCCCCCGGGACAGGGTTGGAGAGAGACCCAGTACTTC
CDR3: CASSHPPGQGWRETQYF